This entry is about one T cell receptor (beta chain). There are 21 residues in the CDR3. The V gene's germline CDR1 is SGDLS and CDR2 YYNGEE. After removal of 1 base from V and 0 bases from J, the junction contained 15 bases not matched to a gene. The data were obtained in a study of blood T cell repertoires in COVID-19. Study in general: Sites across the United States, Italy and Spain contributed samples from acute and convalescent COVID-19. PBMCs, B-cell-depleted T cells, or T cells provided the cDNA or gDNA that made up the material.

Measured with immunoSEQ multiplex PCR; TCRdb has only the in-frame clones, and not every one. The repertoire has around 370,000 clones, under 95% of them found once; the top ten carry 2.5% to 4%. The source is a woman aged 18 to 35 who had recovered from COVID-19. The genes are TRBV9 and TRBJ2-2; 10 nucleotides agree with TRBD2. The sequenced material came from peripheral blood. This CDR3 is CASSVQQNGLADLANTGELFF. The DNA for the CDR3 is TGTGCCAGCAGCGTACAACAGAATGGACTAGCGGACCTCGCGAACACCGGGGAGCTGTTTTTT.